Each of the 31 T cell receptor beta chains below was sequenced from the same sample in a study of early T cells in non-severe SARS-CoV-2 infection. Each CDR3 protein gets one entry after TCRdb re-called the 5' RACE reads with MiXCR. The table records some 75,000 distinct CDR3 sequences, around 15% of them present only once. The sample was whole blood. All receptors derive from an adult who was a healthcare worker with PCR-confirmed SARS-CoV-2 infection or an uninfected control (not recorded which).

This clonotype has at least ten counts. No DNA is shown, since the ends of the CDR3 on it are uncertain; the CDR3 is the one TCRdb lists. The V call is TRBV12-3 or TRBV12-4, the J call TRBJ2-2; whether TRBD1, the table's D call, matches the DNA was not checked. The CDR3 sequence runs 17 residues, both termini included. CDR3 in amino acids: CASSPPGQRVTGELFFF.

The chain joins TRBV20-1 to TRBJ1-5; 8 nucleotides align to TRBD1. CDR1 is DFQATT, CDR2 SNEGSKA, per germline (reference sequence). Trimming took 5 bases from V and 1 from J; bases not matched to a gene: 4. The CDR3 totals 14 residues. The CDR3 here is CSASTGGSNQPQHF. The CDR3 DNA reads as TGCAGTGCTTCAACAGGGGGAAGCAATCAGCCCCAGCATTTT.

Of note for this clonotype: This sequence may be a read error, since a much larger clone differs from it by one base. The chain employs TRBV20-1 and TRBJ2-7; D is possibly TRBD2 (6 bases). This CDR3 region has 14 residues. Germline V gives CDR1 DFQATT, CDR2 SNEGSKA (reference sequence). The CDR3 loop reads CSGASGGGRNERYF. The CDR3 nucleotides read TGCAGTGGGGCGTCCGGGGGAGGAAGGAACGAGCGGTACTTC.

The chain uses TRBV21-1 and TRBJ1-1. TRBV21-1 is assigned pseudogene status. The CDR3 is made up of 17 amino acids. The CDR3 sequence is CASITVYVGRGDTEAFF. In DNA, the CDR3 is TGTGCCAGCATCACCGTTTACGTCGGCCGTGGGGACACTGAAGCTTTCTTT.

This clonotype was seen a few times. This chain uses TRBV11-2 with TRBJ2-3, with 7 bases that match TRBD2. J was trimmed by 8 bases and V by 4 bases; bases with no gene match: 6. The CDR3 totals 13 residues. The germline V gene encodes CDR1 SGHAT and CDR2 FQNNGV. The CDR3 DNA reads TGTGCCAGCAGCTCCCCCCCTAGCGGTACGCAGTATTTT. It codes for CASSSPPSGTQYF.

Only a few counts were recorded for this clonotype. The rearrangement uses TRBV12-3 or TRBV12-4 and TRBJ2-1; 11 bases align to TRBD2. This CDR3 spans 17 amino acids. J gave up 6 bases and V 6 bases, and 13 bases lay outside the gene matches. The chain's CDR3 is CASRKLAGDPRGNEQFF. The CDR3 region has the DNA TGTGCCAGCAGGAAACTAGCGGGGGACCCCCGGGGCAATGAGCAGTTCTTC.

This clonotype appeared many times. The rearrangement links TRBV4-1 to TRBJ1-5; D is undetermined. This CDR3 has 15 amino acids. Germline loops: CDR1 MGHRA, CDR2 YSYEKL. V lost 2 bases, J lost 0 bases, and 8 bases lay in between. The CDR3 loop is CASSQTVNSNQPQHF. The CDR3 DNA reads TGCGCCAGCAGCCAAACCGTGAATAGCAATCAGCCCCAGCATTTT.

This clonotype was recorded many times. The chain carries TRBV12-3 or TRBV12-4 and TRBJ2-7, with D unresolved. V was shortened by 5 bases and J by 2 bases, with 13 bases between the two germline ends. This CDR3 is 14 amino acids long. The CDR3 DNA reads TGTGCCAGCAGTCCACACCGCGGTCCCTACGAGCAGTACTTC. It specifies CASSPHRGPYEQYF.

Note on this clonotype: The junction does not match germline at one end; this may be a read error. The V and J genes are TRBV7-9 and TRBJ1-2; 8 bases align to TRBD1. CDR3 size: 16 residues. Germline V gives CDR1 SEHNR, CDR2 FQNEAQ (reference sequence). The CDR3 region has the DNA TGTGCCAGCAGTCTCCTGCGCCCCGGACAGGGATACATCCCCAACTTC. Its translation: CASSLLRPGQGYIPNF.

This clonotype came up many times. The CDR3 here is CASSLVATSSYEQYF. Written as DNA, the CDR3 is TGTGCCAGCAGCTTAGTTGCGACTAGCTCCTACGAGCAGTACTTC. The V gene is TRBV7-9, the J gene TRBJ2-7; a possible D gene is TRBD2 (6 bases). The germline CDR1 and CDR2 sequences are SEHNR and FQNEAQ (reference sequence). The CDR3 is made up of 15 amino acids. V dropped 1 base and J dropped 0 bases, with 10 bases sitting between them.

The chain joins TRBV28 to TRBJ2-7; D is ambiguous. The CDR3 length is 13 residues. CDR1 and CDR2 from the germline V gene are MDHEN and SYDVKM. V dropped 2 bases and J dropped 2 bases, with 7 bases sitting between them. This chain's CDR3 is CASSLGKTYEQYF. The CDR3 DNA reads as TGTGCCAGCAGTTTAGGGAAAACCTACGAGCAGTACTTC.

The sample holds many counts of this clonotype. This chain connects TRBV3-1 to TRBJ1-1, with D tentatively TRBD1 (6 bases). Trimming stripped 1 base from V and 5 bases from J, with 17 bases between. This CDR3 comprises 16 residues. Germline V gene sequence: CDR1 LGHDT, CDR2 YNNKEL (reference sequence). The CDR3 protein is CASSQVRVQGWTEAFF. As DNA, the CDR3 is TGTGCCAGCAGCCAAGTTAGGGTTCAGGGGTGGACTGAAGCTTTCTTT.

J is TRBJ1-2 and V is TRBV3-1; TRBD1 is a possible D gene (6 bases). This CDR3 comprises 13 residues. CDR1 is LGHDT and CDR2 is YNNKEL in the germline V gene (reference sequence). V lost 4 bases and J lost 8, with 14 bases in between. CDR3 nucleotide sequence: TGTGCCAGCAGCCGCGCAGGGGCGTGGGGCTACACCTTC. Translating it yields CASSRAGAWGYTF. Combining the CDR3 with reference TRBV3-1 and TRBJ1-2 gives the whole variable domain DTAVSQTPKYLVTQMGNDKSIKCEQNLGHDTMYWYKQDSKKFLKIMFSYNNKELIINETVPNRFSPKSPDKAHLNLHINSLELGDSAVYFCASSRAGAWGYTFGSGTRLTVV.

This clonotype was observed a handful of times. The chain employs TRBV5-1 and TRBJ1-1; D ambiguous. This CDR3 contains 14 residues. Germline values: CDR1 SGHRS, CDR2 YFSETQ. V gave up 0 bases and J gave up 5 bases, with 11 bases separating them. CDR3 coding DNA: TGCGCCAGCAGCTTGGGGATTCGAGGGACTGAAGCTTTCTTT. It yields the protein CASSLGIRGTEAFF.

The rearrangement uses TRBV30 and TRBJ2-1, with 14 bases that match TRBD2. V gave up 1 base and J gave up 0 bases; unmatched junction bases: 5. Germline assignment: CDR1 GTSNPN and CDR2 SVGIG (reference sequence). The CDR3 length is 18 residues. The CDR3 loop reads CAWSGLAGGQGSYNEQFF. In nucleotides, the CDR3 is TGTGCCTGGAGTGGACTAGCGGGGGGGCAGGGCTCCTACAATGAGCAGTTCTTC.

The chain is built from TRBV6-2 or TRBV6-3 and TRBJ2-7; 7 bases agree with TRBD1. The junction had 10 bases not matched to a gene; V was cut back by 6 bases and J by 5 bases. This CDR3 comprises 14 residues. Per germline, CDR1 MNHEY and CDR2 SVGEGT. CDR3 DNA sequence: TGTGCCAGCAGCACGATCACAGGGGCCGACGAGCAGTACTTC. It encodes CASSTITGADEQYF.

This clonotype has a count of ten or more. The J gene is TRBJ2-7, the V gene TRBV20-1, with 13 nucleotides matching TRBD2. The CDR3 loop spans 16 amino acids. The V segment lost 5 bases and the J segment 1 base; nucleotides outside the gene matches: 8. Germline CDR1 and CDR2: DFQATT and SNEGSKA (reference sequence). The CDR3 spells CSAAGLAGVWSYEQYF. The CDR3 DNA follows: TGCAGTGCTGCCGGACTAGCGGGGGTCTGGTCCTACGAGCAGTACTTC.

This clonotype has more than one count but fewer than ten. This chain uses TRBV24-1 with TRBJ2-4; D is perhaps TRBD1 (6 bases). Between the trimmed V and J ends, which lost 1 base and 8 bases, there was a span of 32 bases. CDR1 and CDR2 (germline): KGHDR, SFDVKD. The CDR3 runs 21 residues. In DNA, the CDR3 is TGTGCCACCAGTGATTTCCCCGCAGACAGCCTTAGGGGGTTGGCAATGGACATTCAGTACTTC. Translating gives CATSDFPADSLRGLAMDIQYF.

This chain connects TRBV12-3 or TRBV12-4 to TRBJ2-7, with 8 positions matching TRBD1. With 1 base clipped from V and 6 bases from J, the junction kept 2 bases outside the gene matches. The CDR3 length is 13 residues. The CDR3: CASSLGQGAEQYF. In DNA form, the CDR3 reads TGTGCCAGCAGTTTAGGTCAGGGGGCCGAGCAGTACTTC.

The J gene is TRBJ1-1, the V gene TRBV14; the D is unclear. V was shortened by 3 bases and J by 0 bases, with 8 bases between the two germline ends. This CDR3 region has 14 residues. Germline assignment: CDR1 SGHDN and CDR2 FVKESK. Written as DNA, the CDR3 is TGTGCCAGCAGCCAGCGAGGGTTGAACACTGAAGCTTTCTTT. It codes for CASSQRGLNTEAFF.

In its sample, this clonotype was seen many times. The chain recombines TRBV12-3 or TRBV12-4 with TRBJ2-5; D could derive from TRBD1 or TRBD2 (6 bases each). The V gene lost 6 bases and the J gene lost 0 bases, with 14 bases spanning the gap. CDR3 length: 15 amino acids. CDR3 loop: CASRQGLLYQETQYF. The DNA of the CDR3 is TGTGCCAGCAGACAGGGACTCTTGTACCAAGAGACCCAGTACTTC.

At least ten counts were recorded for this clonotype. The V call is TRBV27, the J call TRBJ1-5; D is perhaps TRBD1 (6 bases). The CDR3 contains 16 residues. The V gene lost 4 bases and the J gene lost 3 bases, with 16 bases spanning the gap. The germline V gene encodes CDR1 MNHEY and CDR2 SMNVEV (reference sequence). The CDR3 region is CASSSRGARINQPQHF. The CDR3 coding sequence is TGTGCCAGCAGTTCAAGGGGGGCCCGCATCAATCAGCCCCAGCATTTT.

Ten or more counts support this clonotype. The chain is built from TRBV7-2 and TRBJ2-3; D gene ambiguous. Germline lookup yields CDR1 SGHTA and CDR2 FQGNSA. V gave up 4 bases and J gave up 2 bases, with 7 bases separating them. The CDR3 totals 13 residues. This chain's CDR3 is CASSSSFTDTQYF. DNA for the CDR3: TGTGCCAGCAGCTCCTCCTTCACAGATACGCAGTATTTT.

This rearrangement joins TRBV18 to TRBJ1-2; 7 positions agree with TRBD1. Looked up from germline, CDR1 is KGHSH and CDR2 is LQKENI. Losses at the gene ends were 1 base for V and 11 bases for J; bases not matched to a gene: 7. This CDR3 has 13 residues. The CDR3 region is CASSPQGAKVYTF. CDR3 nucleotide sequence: TGTGCCAGCTCACCACAGGGGGCGAAGGTATACACCTTC.

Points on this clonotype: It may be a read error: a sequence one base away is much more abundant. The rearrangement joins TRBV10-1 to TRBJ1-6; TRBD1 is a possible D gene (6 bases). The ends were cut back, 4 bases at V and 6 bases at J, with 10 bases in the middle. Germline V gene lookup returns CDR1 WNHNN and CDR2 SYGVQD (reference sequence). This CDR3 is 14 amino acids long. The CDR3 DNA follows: TGCGCCAGCAGTGCCGGGGGCACTAATTCACCCCTCCACTTT. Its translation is CASSAGGTNSPLHF.

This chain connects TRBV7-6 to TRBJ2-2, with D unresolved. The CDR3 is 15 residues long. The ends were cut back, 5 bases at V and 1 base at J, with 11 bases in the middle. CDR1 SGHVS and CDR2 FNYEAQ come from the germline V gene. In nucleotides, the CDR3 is TGTGCCAGCAGCCCCCGTCCAGTGAACACCGGGGAGCTGTTTTTT. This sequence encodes CASSPRPVNTGELFF.

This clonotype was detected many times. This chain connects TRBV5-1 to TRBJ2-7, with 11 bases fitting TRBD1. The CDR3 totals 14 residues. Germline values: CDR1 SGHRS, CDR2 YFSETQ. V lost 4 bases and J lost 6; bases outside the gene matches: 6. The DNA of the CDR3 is TGCGCCAGCAGCAACGGACAGGGGGCGGGCGAGCAGTACTTC. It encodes CASSNGQGAGEQYF.

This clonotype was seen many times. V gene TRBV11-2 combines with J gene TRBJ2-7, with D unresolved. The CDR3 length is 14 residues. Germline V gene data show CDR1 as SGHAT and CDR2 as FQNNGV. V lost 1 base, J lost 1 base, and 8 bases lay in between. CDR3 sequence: CASSLGKSSYEQYF. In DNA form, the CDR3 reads TGTGCCAGCAGCTTAGGAAAATCATCCTACGAGCAGTACTTC.

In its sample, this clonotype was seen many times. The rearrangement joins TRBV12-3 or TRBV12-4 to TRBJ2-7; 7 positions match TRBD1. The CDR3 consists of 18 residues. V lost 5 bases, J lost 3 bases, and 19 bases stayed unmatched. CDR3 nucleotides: TGTGCCAGCAGTCACGGCCGGTCATCCCCGGGACAGCTCTACGAGCAGTACTTC. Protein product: CASSHGRSSPGQLYEQYF.

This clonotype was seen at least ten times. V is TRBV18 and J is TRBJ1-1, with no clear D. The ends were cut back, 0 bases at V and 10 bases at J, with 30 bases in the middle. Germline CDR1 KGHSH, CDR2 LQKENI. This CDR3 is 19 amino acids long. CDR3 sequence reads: CASSPPVISGGRLWTGAFF. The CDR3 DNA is TGTGCCAGCTCACCACCCGTTATCTCGGGTGGCAGGCTTTGGACGGGAGCTTTCTTT.

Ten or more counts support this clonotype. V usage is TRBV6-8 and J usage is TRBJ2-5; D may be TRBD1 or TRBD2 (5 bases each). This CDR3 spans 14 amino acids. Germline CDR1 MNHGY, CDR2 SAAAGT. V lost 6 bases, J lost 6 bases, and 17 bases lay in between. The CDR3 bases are TGTGCCAGCAGCAAACACGAGGGGCCGAAGACCCAGTACTTC. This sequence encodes CASSKHEGPKTQYF.